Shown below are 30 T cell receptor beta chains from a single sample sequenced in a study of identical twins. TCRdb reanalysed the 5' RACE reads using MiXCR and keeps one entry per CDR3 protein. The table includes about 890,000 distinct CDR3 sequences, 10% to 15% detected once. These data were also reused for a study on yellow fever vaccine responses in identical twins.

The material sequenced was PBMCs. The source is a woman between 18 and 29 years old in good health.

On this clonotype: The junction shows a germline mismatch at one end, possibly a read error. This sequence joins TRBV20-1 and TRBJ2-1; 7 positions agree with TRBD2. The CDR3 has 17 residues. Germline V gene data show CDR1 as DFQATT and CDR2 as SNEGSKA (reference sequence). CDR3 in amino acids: CCARDLYGGSGSGEQFF. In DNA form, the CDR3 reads TGCTGTGCTAGAGATTTATACGGCGGGAGTGGAAGTGGTGAGCAGTTCTTC.

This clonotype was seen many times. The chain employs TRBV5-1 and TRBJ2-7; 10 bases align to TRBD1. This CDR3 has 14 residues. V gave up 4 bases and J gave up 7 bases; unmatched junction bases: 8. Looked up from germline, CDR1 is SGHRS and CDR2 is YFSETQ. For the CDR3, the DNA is TGCGCCAGCAGCCCGGGACAGGGGTCAGGAGAGCAGTACTTC. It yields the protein CASSPGQGSGEQYF.

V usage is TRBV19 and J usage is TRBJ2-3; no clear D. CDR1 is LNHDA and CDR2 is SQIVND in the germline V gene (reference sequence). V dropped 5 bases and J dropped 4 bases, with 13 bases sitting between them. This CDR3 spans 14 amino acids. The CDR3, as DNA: TGTGCCAGTAGTCCCGGCCGAGGCGCAGATACGCAGTATTTT. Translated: CASSPGRGADTQYF.

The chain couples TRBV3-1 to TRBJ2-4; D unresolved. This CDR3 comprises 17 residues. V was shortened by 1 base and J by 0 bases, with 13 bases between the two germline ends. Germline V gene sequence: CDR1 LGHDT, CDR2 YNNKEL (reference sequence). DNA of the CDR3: TGTGCCAGCAGCCAAGTTACGTGGAATAAAGCCAAAAACATTCAGTACTTC. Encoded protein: CASSQVTWNKAKNIQYF.

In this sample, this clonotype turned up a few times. CDR3 nucleotide sequence: TGTGCCAGCAGCATAACAGGGGACACCGGGGAGCTGTTTTTT. This gives the protein CASSITGDTGELFF. The chain couples TRBV28 to TRBJ2-2; 7 bases are a match to TRBD1. V lost 6 bases, J lost 3 bases, and 4 bases stayed unmatched. The CDR3 sequence is 14 residues long. Germline values: CDR1 MDHEN, CDR2 SYDVKM. The whole variable domain, filled in from reference TRBV28 and TRBJ2-2, reads DVKVTQSSRYLVKRTGEKVFLECVQDMDHENMFWYRQDPGLGLRLIYFSYDVKMKEKGDIPEGYSVSREKKERFSLILESASTNQTSMYLCASSITGDTGELFFGEGSRLTVL.

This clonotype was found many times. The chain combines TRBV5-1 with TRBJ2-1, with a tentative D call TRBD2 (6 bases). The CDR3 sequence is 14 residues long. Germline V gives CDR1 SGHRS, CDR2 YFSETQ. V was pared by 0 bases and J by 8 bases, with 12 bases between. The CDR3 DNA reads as TGCGCCAGCAGCTTGGGGCAGGGAGGCGATGAGCAGTTCTTC. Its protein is CASSLGQGGDEQFF.

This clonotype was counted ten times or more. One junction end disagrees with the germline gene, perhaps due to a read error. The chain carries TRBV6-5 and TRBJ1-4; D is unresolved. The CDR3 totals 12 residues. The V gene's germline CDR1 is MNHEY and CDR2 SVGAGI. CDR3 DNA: TGTGCCAGCAGACTCCCGAATGGAAAACTGTTTTTT. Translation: CASRLPNGKLFF.

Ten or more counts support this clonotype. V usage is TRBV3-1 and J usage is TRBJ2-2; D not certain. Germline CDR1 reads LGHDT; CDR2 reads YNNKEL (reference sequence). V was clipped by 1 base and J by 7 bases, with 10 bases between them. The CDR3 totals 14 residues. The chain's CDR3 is CASSQGLLGGELFF. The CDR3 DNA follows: TGTGCCAGCAGCCAAGGGTTACTTGGCGGGGAGCTGTTTTTT.

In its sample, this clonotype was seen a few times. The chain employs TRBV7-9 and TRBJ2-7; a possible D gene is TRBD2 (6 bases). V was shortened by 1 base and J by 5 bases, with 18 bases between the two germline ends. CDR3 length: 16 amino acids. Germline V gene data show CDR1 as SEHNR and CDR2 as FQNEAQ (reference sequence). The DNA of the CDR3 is TGTGCCAGCAGCTTAGGGGCGGGCGGGATGGAAAACGAGCAGTACGTC. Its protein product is CASSLGAGGMENEQYV.

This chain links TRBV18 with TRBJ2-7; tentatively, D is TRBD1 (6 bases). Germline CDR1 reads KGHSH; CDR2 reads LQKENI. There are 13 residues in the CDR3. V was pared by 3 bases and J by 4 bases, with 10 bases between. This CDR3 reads CASSPMQGYEQYV. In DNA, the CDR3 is TGTGCCAGCTCACCTATGCAGGGGTACGAGCAGTACGTC.

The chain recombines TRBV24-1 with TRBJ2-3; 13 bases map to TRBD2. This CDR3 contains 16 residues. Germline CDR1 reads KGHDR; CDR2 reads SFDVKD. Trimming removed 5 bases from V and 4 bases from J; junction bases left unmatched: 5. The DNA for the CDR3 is TGTGCCACCAGTGGGGGACTAGCGGGACTCTCAGATACGCAGTATTTT. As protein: CATSGGLAGLSDTQYF.

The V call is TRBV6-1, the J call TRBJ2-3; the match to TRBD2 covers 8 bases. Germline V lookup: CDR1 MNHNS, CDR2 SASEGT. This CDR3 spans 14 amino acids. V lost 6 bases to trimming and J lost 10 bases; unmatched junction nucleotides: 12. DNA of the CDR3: TGTGCCAGCAGCGAGGCGGTTGAGCGGGGGCCGCAGTATTTT. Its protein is CASSEAVERGPQYF.

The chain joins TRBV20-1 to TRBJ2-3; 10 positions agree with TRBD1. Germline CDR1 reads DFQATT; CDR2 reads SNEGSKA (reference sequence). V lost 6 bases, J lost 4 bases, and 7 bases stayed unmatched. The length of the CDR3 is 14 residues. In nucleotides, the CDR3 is TGCAGTGCAACCGGGACAGGGGCCCCAGATACGCAGTATTTT. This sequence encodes CSATGTGAPDTQYF.

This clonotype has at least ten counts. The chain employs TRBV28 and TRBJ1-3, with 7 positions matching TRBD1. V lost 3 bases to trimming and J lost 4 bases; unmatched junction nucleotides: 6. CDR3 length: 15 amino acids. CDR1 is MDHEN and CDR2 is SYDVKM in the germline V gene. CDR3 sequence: CASSFDRAWGNTIYF. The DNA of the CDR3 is TGTGCCAGCAGTTTCGACAGGGCATGGGGAAACACCATATATTTT.

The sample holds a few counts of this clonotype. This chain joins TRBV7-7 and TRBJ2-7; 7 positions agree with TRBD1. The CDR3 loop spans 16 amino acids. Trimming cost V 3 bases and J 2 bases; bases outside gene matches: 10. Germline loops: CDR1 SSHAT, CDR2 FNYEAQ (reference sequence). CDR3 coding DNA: TGTGCCAGCAGCTTTATAGGGGACAGCGATACCTACGAGCAGTACGTC. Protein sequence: CASSFIGDSDTYEQYV.

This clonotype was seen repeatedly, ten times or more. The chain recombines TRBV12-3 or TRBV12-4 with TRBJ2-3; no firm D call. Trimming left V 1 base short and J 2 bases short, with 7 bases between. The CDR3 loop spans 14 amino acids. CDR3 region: CASSLGLLTDTQYF. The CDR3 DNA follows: TGTGCCAGCAGTTTAGGTCTCCTCACAGATACGCAGTATTTT.

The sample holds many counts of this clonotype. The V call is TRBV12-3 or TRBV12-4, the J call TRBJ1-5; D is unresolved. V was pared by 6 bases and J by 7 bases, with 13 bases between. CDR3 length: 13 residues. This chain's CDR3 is CASRQRMEQPQHF. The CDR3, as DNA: TGTGCCAGCAGACAGAGGATGGAACAGCCCCAGCATTTT.

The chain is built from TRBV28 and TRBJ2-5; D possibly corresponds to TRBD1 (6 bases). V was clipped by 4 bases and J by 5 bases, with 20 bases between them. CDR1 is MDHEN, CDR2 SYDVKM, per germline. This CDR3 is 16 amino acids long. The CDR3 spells CASSSDRQVRWETQYF. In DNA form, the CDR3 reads TGTGCCAGCAGTTCTGATCGACAGGTCAGGTGGGAGACCCAGTACTTC.

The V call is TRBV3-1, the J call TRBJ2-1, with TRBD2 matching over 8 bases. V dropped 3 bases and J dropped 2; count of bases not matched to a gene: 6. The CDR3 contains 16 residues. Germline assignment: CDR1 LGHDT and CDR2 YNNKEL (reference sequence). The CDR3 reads CASSHTGRGAYNEQFF. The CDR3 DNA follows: TGTGCCAGCAGCCACACCGGGAGGGGCGCCTACAATGAGCAGTTCTTC.

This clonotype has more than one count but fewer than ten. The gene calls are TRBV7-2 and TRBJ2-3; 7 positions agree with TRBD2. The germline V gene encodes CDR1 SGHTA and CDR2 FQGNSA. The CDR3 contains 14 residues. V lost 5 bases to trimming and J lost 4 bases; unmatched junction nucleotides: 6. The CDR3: CASSLGLGADTQYF. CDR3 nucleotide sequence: TGTGCCAGCAGCCTTGGACTAGGGGCAGATACGCAGTATTTT.

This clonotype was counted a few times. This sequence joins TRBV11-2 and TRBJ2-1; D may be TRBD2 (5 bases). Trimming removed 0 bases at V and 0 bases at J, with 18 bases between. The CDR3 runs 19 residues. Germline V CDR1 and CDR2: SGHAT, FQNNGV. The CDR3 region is CASSLEAPLAMSSYNEQFF. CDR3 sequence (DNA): TGTGCCAGCAGCTTAGAGGCACCCCTAGCAATGAGCTCCTACAATGAGCAGTTCTTC.

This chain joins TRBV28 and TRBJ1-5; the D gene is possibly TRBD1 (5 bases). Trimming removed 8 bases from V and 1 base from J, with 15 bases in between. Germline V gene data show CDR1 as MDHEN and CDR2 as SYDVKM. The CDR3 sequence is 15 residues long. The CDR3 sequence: CASSSPGGSNQPQHF. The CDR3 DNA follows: TGTGCCAGCTCCTCCCCCGGGGGAAGCAATCAGCCCCAGCATTTT.

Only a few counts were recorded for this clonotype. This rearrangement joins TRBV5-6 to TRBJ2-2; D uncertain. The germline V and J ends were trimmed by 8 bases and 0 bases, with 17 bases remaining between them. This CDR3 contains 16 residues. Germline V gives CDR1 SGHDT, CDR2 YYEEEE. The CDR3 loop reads CASAKTGSPNTGELFF. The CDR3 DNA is TGTGCCAGTGCGAAGACCGGGTCACCGAACACCGGGGAGCTGTTTTTT.

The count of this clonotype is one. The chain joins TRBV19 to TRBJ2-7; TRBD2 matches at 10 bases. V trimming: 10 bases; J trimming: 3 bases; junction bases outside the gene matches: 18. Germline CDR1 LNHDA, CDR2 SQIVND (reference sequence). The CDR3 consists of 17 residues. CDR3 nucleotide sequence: TGTGCCACCCAAGCTCGGGGCGCTAGCGGGGGAATCTACGAGCAGTACTTC. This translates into CATQARGASGGIYEQYF.

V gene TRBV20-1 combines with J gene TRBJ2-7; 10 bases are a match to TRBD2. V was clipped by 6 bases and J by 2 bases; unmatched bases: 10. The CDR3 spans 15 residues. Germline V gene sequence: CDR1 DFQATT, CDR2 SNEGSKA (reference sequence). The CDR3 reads CSANPTSGVTYEQYV. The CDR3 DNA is TGCAGTGCCAATCCAACTAGCGGGGTAACCTACGAGCAGTACGTC.

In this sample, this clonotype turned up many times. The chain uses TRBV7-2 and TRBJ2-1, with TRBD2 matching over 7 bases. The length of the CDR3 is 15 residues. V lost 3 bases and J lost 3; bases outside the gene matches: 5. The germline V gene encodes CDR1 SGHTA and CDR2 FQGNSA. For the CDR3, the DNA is TGTGCCAGCAGCTTGGCGGGAGTAGGCTACAATGAGCAGTTCTTC. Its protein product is CASSLAGVGYNEQFF.

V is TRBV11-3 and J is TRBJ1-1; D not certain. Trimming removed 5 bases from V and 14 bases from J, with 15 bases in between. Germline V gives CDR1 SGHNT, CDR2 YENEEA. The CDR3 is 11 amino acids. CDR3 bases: TGTGCCAGCAGCGGAACACGCGTCTTATTCTTT. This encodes CASSGTRVLFF.

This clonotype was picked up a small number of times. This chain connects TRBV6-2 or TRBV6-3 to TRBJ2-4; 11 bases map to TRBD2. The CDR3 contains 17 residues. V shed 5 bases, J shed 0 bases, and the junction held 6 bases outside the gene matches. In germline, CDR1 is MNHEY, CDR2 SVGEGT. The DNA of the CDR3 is TGTGCCAGCAGTCTCCCGACTAGCGGGGTAGCCAAAAACATTCAGTACTTC. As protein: CASSLPTSGVAKNIQYF.

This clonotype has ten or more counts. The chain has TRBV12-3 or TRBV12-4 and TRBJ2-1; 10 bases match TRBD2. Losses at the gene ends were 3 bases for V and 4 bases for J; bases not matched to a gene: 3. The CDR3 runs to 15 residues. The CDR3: CASSFSSGGYNEQFF. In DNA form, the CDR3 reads TGTGCCAGCAGTTTCTCTAGCGGGGGATACAATGAGCAGTTCTTC.

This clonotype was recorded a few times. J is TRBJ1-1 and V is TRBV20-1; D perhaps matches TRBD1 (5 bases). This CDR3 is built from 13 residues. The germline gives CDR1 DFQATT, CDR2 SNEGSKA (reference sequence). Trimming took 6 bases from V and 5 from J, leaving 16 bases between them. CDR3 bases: TGCAGTGCCTGGATGAGGGGCCAGACTGAAGCTTTCTTT. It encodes CSAWMRGQTEAFF.